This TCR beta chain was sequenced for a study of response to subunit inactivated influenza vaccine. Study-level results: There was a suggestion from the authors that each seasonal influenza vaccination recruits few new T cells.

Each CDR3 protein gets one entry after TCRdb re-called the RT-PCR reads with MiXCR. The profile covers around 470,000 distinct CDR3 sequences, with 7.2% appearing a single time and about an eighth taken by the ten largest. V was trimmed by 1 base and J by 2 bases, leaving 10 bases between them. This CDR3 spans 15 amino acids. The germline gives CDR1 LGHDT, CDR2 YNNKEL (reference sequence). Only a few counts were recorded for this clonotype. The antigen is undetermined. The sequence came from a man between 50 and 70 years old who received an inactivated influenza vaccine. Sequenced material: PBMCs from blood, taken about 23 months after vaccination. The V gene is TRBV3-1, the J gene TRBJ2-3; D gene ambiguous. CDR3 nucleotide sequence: TGTGCCAGCAGCCAAGGAAACACCTACACAGATACGCAGTATTTT. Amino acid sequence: CASSQGNTYTDTQYF.